Listed below are T cell receptor beta chains from one sample, sequenced in a study of glioma-infiltrating T cells. TCRdb re-analysed the multiplex PCR reads in MiXCR, keeping a single row per CDR3 protein. The profile shows around 130,000 distinct CDR3 sequences, roughly a quarter of them singletons. Sample: glioma tissue, nonneoplastic brain tissue, or PBMCs (not recorded which). The receptors originated from a human donor with low-grade glioma or glioblastoma, undergoing nonglioma brain surgery, or in good health (not recorded which). The CDR3 runs from the conserved cysteine through the conserved F or W. The D gene is left open where the match is weak. Only part of the rows carry a size: once, few, many, or a class if the clone is expanded.

j_call	d_call	clone_size	cdr3_length	v_call	cdr3_nt	cdr3_aa
TRBJ1-6	.	.	13	TRBV29-1	TGCAGCGTTGAATTCGGAAGGGGTTCACCCCTCCACTTT	CSVEFGRGSPLHF
TRBJ2-1	TRBD2	.	14	TRBV20-1	TGCAGTGCCTGGACTAGCGGCTCCTACAATGAGCAGTTCTTC	CSAWTSGSYNEQFF
TRBJ2-2	.	.	14	TRBV24-1	TGTGCCACCAGTGATTTGCGGAGCACCGGGGAGCTGTTTTTT	CATSDLRSTGELFF
TRBJ2-3	.	few	15	TRBV6-1	TGTGCCAGCAGTTATGCAGGGGGGGGACCAGATACGCAGTATTTT	CASSYAGGGPDTQYF
TRBJ1-2	.	.	13	TRBV20-1	TGCAGTGCTAGGAGAGGTCAAGGCTATGGCTACACCTTC	CSARRGQGYGYTF
TRBJ1-6	TRBD1	.	15	TRBV28	TGTGCCAGCAGTTATGGGACAGGGAGCAATTCACCCCTCCACTTT	CASSYGTGSNSPLHF
TRBJ2-3	TRBD2	many	15	TRBV20-1	TGCAGTGCTACCCCCAGCGGGGGATACACAGATACGCAGTATTTT	CSATPSGGYTDTQYF
TRBJ2-2	TRBD2	few	14	TRBV24-1	TGTGCCACCAGTGATGGGGGGGGCACCGGGGAGCTGTTTTTT	CATSDGGGTGELFF
TRBJ2-1	TRBD2	many	15	TRBV7-9	TGTGCCAGCAGTCCTAGCGGAACCCGCAACAATGAGCAGTTCTTC	CASSPSGTRNNEQFF
TRBJ1-2	.	.	14	TRBV6-1	TGTGCCAGCAGGATACAGGAACGTGGCTATGGCTACACCTTC	CASRIQERGYGYTF
TRBJ1-2	TRBD1	.	14	TRBV6-1	TGTGCCAGCATTCGACAGGGGGGCGCGGATGGCTACACCTTC	CASIRQGGADGYTF
TRBJ1-5	.	many	15	TRBV6-1	TGTGCCAGCAGTGAGACAGGACGATTAGTTCAGCCCCAGCATTTT	CASSETGRLVQPQHF
TRBJ1-4	.	few	13	TRBV25-1	TGTGCCACCCGCCGGGGCAATAATGAAAAACTGTTTTTT	CATRRGNNEKLFF
TRBJ1-5	TRBD1	.	17	TRBV20-1	TGCGGTGCTATGAAAGAGGGACAGGGCAGCAGCAATCAGCCCCAGCATTTT	CGAMKEGQGSSNQPQHF
TRBJ2-4	.	few	13	TRBV7-9	TGTGCCAGCAGCCACGAACCCTCCCAAACTCAGTACTTC	CASSHEPSQTQYF
TRBJ1-1	.	many	14	TRBV20-1	TGCAGTGCTAGGTCCCTAGGGGTGCACACTGAAGCTTTCTTT	CSARSLGVHTEAFF
TRBJ2-1	.	.	13	TRBV7-8	TGTGCCAGCAGCGTCACCCGATACAATGAGCAGTTCTTC	CASSVTRYNEQFF
TRBJ2-5	TRBD2	.	15	TRBV19	TGTGCCAGTACTCCCACCGGGGGGGACCAAGAGACCCAGTACTTC	CASTPTGGDQETQYF
TRBJ1-6	TRBD1	few	15	TRBV7-9	TGTGCCAGCAGCCCTAGGACAGGCCGGAATTCACCCCTCCACTTT	CASSPRTGRNSPLHF
TRBJ1-3	.	.	14	TRBV7-2	TGTGCCAGCAGCGTAGACATCTGGAGTAACACCATATATTTT	CASSVDIWSNTIYF
TRBJ2-3	TRBD1	.	16	TRBV5-4	TGTGCCAGCAGCCCGATATTCGACAGGGGCACAGATACGCAGTATTTT	CASSPIFDRGTDTQYF
TRBJ2-1	.	.	17	TRBV4-2	TGTGCCAGCAGCCCCGGGGGACGGTCTAGCGTCTACAATGAGCAGTTCTTC	CASSPGGRSSVYNEQFF
TRBJ2-1	.	.	15	TRBV4-1	TGCGCCAGCAGGCGTTCAGGGAGAGGTTTGGAGACCCAGTTCTTC	CASRRSGRGLETQFF
TRBJ2-3	TRBD1	.	16	TRBV24-1	TGTGCCACCAGTGATTTTGGGACAGGGATCGCAGATACGCAGTATTTT	CATSDFGTGIADTQYF
TRBJ1-2	.	.	15	TRBV15	TGTGCCACCAGCAGAGATCAGGACACCTGGGATGGCTACACCTTC	CATSRDQDTWDGYTF
TRBJ2-1	TRBD1	few	14	TRBV20-1	TGCAGTGCCCAGACCGGGACAGGTATCTATGAGCAGTTCTTC	CSAQTGTGIYEQFF
TRBJ1-2	TRBD1	.	15	TRBV28	TGTGCCAGCACAATCCCCGGACAGGGGGCGAGGGACTACACCTTC	CASTIPGQGARDYTF
TRBJ2-5	.	few	13	TRBV3-1	TGTGCCAGCAGCCAAGATTGGGAAGAGACCCAGTACTTC	CASSQDWEETQYF
TRBJ1-3	TRBD1	many	15	TRBV7-8	TGTGCCAGCAGCTACAGGGGATCAACTGGAAACACCATATATTTT	CASSYRGSTGNTIYF
TRBJ1-1	.	few	14	TRBV20-1	TGCAGTGCTAGAGAGTCGCCCATGAACACTGAAGCTTTCTTT	CSARESPMNTEAFF